This record concerns one TCR beta chain sequence. Only in-frame clones appear in the TCRdb table, and some are missing; sequencing was by immunoSEQ multiplex PCR. Of 55,000 to 85,000 clones in the sample, approximately 84% were seen once. The data derive from a study of blood T cell repertoires in COVID-19. The TCR originated in a human donor in a cohort sampled during active COVID-19. Sample: peripheral blood.

The DNA for the CDR3 is TGTGCCAGTAGTACCCGAGGACAGATCTCTGGAAACACCATATATTTT. Translation: CASSTRGQISGNTIYF. V and J are TRBV19 and TRBJ1-3; TRBD1 is a possible D gene (6 bases). The CDR3 consists of 16 residues. CDR1 and CDR2 from the germline V gene are LNHDA and SQIVND (reference sequence). V was shortened by 4 bases and J by 0 bases, with 13 bases between the two germline ends.